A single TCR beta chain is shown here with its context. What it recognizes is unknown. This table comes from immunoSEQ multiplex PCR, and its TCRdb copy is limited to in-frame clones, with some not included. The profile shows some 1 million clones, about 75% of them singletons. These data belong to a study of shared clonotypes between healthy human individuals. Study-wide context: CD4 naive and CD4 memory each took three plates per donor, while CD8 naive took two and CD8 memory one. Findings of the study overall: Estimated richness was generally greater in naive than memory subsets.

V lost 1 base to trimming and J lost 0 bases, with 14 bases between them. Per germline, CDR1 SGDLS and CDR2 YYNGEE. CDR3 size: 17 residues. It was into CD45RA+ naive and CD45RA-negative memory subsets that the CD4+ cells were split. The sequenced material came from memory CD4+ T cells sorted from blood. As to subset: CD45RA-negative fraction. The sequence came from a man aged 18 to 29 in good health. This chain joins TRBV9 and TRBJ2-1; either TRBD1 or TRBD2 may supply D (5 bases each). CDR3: CASSVRGAVNSYNEQFF. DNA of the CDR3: TGTGCCAGCAGCGTAAGGGGAGCGGTCAACTCCTACAATGAGCAGTTCTTC.